Sequencing of this TCR beta chain was carried out in a study of control samples from healthy donors and cancer patients (dated by TCRdb to 2018 to 2020). A note on this clone: Its specific antigen is unknown. No base quality information exists; no much larger clone differs at one position.

Library creation used the immunoSEQ multiplex PCR assay. The immuneACCESS repertoire file appears here via TCRdb, limited to in-frame rearrangements. These files lack a portion of the clones; in checked studies, under half of the deficit traces to unresolved V genes, and the cause of the others is not known. This sample gives 50,000 or so clones in total; 85% to 95% of them show up just once. The ten largest make up approximately 2.3% of the sample. The source of this sequence is a young man in good health. Sequenced sample: blood.

The bases are TGCGCCAGCAGCCAACTTGGGACTAGACCTTATTTT. It specifies CASSQLGTRPYF. Recombination connected TRBV4-1 to TRBJ2-3; 8 bases in the middle match TRBD2. From its cysteine to its phenylalanine, the CDR3 spans 12 amino acids. The CDR3 DNA has 36 bases and is translated from base 1. The germline V end is reduced by 2 bases and the J end by 15 bases; junction bases left unmatched: 7. CDR1 is given as MGHRA and CDR2 as YSYEKL, both from the germline V gene.